The T cell receptor beta chain described here comes from a study of blood T cell repertoires in COVID-19. Background on the study: COVID-19 samples, acute and convalescent, were from the United States, Italy and Spain.

Followed longitudinally, the Seattle patients had been enrolled during active infection. Per the original data handling: Estimation of nucleated cell counts relied on the amplification of reference gene primers. Profiled with immunoSEQ multiplex PCR; TCRdb holds only in-frame clones, not every one. From that table come the V and J calls and clone size; the DNA was used to work out D and trimming. The sample has roughly 440,000 clones, around 88% seen once. This CDR3 is built from 14 residues. In germline, CDR1 is SGHTA, CDR2 FQGTGA. J gave up 3 bases and V 3 bases, and 2 bases lay outside the gene matches.

The rearrangement links TRBV7-3 to TRBJ1-1; 9 bases are shared with TRBD1. The clonotype comes from a woman aged 50 to 60 with COVID-19, enrolled during active disease. Sequenced: peripheral blood. CDR3 amino acids: CASSFDRGDTEAFF. The DNA of the CDR3 is TGTGCCAGCAGCTTCGACAGGGGGGACACTGAAGCTTTCTTT. Supplemented by reference TRBV7-3 and TRBJ1-1, the full variable domain reads GAGVSQTPSNKVTEKGKYVELRCDPISGHTALYWYRQSLGQGPEFLIYFQGTGAADDSGLPNDRFFAVRPEGSVSTLKIQRTERGDSAVYLCASSFDRGDTEAFFGQGTRLTVV.